This T cell receptor beta chain emerged from a study of T cell changes during pregnancy in multiple sclerosis. The method was immunoSEQ multiplex PCR; TCRdb's version includes in-frame clones alone and lacks a portion of them. This table has approximately 130,000 clones, roughly 95% appearing once. Trimming removed 4 bases from V and 6 bases from J; junction bases left unmatched: 7. Germline CDR1 is MDHEN and CDR2 is SYDVKM. The CDR3 length is 14 residues. The chain joins TRBV28 to TRBJ1-2; 8 bases are a match to TRBD1. The specimen comprised peripheral blood, sampled after pregnancy. The receptor was derived from a female donor with multiple sclerosis, enrolled in a pregnancy study. The CDR3 region has the DNA TGTGCCAGCAGTTCCTCGGACAGGGTAAATGGCTACACCTTC. Residues: CASSSSDRVNGYTF.